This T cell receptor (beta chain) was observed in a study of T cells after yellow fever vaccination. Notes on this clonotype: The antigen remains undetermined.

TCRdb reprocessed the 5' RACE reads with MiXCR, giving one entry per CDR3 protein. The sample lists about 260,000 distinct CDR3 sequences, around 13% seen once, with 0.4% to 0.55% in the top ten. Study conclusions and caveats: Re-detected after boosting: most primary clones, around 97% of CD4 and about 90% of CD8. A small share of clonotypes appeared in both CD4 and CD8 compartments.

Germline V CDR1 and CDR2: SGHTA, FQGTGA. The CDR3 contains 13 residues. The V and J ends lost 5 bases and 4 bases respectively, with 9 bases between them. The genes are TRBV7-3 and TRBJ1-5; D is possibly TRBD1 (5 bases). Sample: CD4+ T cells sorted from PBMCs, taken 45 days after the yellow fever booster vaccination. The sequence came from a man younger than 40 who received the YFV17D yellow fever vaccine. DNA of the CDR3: TGTGCCAGCAGCGTAGGGGTAAATCAGCCCCAGCATTTT. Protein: CASSVGVNQPQHF.